Below, one TCR beta chain is given with its context. Its antigen is not identified. This sample was taken from a study of OX40 agonist ivuxolimab in advanced cancers. Turning to the study itself: Patients were under 90% male with ages roughly 23 to 79, mean roughly 64. Partial response was recorded in three patients: one hepatocellular carcinoma and two cutaneous melanoma cases. Findings and limits, study-wide: Researchers did not determine the expanded peripheral T cells' antigen specificity. On average, CD8+ T cells showed a greater number of expanded clones than CD4+.

Clones were read by immunoSEQ multiplex PCR, and TCRdb kept only the in-frame ones, dropping some. The table lists some 47,000 clones, around 80% of them singletons. This TCR was sampled from an adult with an advanced solid tumor such as melanoma, head and neck, liver or kidney cancer. This material consisted of CD4+ or CD8+ T cells sorted from blood, taken in a trial of the OX40 agonist ivuxolimab.

This chain's CDR3 is CASSLSGFDGYTF. Here the CDR3 DNA reads TGTGCCAGCAGTTTGTCGGGGTTTGACGGCTACACCTTC. The chain has TRBV27 and TRBJ1-2; D not resolved. The CDR3 loop spans 13 amino acids. CDR1 is MNHEY and CDR2 is SMNVEV in the germline V gene (reference sequence). The V and J ends lost 3 bases and 8 bases respectively, with 13 bases between them.